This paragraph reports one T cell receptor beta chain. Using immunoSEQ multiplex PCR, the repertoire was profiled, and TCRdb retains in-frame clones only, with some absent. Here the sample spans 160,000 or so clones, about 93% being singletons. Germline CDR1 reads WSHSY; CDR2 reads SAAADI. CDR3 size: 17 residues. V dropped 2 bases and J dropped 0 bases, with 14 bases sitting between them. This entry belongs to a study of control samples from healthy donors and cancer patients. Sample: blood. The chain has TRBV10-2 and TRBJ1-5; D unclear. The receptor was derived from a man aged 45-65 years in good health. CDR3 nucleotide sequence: TGCGCCAGCAGTGAGACTCGGGGTGGGTATAGCAATCAGCCCCAGCATTTT. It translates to CASSETRGGYSNQPQHF.